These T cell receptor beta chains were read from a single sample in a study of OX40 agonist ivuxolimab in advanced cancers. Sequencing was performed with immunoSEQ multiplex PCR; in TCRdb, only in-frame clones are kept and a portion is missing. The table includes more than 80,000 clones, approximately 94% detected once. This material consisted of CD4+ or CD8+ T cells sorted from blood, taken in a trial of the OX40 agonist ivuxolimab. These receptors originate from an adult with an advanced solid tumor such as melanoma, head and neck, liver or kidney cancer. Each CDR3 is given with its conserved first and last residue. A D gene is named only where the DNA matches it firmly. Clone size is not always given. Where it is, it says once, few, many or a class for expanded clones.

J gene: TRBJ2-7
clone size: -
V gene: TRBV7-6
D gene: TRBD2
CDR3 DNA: TGTGCCAGCAGCTTAGAAGCGGGGACCTACGAGCAGTACTTC
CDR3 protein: CASSLEAGTYEQYF

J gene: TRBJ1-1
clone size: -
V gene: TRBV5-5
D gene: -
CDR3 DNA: TGTGCCAGCAGCTTGGTTTTAGTTTTGGGGTTGGGCACTGAAGCTTTCTTT
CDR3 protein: CASSLVLVLGLGTEAFF

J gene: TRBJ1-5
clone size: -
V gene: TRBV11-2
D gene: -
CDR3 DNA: TGTGCCAGCAGCCAGGGCAGTTATAGCAATCAGCCCCAGCATTTT
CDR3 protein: CASSQGSYSNQPQHF

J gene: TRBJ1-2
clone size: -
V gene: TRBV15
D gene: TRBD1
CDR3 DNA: TGTGCCACCAGCTTCGGGTGGCGTGACGGGACAGGGGGATATGGCTACACCTTC
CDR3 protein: CATSFGWRDGTGGYGYTF

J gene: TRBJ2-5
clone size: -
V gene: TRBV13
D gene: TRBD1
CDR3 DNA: TGTGCCAGCAGCCTCGGGACAGGGGGCCCCGAGACCCAGTACTTC
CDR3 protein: CASSLGTGGPETQYF

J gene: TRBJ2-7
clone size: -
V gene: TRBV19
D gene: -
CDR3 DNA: TGTGCCAGTAGTCTTTCGACATACTACGAGCAGTACTTC
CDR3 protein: CASSLSTYYEQYF

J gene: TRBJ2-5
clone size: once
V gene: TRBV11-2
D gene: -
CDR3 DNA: TGTGCCAGCAGCTTAGATCAGCAGTACCAAGAGACCCAGTACTTC
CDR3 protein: CASSLDQQYQETQYF

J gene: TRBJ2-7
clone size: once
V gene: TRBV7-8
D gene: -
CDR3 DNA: TGTGCCAGCAGCTTTTTGCAGGGTGTGTTCTACGAGCAGTACTTC
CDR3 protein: CASSFLQGVFYEQYF

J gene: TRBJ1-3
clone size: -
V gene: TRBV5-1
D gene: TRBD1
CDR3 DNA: TGCGCCAGCAGCGGAGGACAGGGGCGTTCTGGAAACACCATATATTTT
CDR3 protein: CASSGGQGRSGNTIYF

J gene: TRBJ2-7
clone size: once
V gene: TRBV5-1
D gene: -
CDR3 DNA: TGCGCCAGCAGCTTGGGGGGGGGCAGGGTGGTGTACGAGCAGTACTTC
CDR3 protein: CASSLGGGRVVYEQYF

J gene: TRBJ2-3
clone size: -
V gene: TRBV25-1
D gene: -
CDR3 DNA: TGTGCCAGCAGTGAAACAAAAGATACGCAGTATTTT
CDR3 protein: CASSETKDTQYF

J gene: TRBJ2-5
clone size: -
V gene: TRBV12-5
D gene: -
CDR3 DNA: TGTGCTAGTGGTTCCCCAGGCCAAGAGACCCAGTACTTC
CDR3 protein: CASGSPGQETQYF

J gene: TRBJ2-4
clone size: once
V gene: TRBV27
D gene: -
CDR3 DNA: TGTGCCGCGGCCCGTGGAGGGGGCGTTTGGGACATTCAGTACTTC
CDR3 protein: CAAARGGGVWDIQYF

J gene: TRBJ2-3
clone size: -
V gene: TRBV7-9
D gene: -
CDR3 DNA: TGTGCCGGCCCCTACCAGGTCACAGATACGCAGTATTTT
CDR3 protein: CAGPYQVTDTQYF

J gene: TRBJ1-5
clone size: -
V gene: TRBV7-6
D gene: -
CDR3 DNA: TGTGCCAGCAGCTTATCACAGGGTAGCGATCAGCCCCAGCATTTT
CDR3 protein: CASSLSQGSDQPQHF

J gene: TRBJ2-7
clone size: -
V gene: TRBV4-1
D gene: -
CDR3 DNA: TGCGCCAGCAGCCAAGAGAGATTTTACGAGCAGTACTTC
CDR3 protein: CASSQERFYEQYF

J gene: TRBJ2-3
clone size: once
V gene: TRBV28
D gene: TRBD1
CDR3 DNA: TGTGCCAGCAGTTTAGGACAGGGGGCTACAGATACGCAGTATTTT
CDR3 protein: CASSLGQGATDTQYF

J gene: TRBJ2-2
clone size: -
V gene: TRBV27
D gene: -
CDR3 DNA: TGTGCCAGCAGTCTGCGACTAGTGCTTACCGGGGAGCTGTTTTTT
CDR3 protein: CASSLRLVLTGELFF

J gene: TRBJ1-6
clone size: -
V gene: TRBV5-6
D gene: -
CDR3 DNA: TGTGCCAGCAGCTTCGGGCAGTTAAATTCACCCCTCCACTTT
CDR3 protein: CASSFGQLNSPLHF

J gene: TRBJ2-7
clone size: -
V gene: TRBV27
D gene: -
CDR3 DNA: TGTGCCAGCAGTTTAAGTCGATATAGAGACTACGAGCAGTACTTC
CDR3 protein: CASSLSRYRDYEQYF

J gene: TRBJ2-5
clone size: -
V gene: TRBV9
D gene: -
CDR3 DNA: TGTGCCAGCAGCGTAGGCCCAGAACGGGAGACCCAGTACTTC
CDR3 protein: CASSVGPERETQYF

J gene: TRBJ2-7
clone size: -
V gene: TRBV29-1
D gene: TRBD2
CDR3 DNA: TGCAGCGTTGAAAGGGACGGTACGGCGGGAGCATCCTACGAGCAGTACTTC
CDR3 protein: CSVERDGTAGASYEQYF

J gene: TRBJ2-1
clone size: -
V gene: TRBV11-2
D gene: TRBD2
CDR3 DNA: TGTGCCAGCAGCCCCGGACTAGCGGGATCCTACAATGAGCAGTTCTTC
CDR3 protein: CASSPGLAGSYNEQFF

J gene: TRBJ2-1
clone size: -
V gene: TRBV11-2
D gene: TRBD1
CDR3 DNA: TGTGCCAGCAGCACCGGGACAGGGGGCGTCAATGAGCAGTTCTTC
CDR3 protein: CASSTGTGGVNEQFF

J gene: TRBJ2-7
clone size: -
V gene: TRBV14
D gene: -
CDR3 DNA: TGTGCCAGCAGCCAAGATCGGACAGAGCAGTACTTC
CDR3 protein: CASSQDRTEQYF